The text below deals with one TCR beta chain. The sample originates from a study of blood T cell repertoires in COVID-19. Germline lookup yields CDR1 SGHRS and CDR2 YFSETQ. Deletions cut 0 bases from V and 4 bases from J, with 13 bases between. The CDR3 length is 15 residues. Assay used: immunoSEQ multiplex PCR; TCRdb lists only in-frame clones, some missing. This repertoire shows 60,000 to 75,000 clones, roughly 89% found once; its top ten account for around 20%. This chain links TRBV5-1 with TRBJ1-2, with D maybe TRBD1 (5 bases). Sequenced sample: peripheral blood. The sequence was obtained from a woman older than 75 with acute or convalescent COVID-19. In DNA, the CDR3 is TGCGCCAGCAGCTTGGGCGGGACCCGAGGCTATGGCTACACCTTC. Translated: CASSLGGTRGYGYTF.